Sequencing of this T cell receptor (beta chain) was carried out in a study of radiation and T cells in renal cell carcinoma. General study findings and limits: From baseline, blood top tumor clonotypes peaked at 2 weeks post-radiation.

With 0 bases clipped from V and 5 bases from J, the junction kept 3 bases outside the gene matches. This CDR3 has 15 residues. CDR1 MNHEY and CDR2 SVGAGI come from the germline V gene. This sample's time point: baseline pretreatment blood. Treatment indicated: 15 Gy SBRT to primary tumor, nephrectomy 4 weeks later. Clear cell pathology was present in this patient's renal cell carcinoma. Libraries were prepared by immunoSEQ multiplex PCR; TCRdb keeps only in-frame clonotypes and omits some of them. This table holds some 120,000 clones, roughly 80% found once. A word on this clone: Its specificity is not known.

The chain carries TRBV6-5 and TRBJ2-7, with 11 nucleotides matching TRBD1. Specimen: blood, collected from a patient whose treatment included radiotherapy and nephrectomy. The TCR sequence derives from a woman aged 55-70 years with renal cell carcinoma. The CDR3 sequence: CASSYSWTGGHEQYF. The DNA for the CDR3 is TGTGCCAGCAGTTACTCGTGGACAGGGGGCCACGAGCAGTACTTC.